This passage covers 13 T cell receptor beta chains from one sample sequenced in a study of T cells expressing NK-cell markers. Reanalyzing the 5' RACE reads, TCRdb keeps one entry per CDR3 protein, without DNA. The specimen's table records about 380,000 distinct CDR3 sequences. Sequenced material: blood T cells: a sorted CD56 or NKG2C T cell subset, CD4+ or CD8+ T cells, or bulk PBMC T cells (not recorded which). All receptors come from a man aged 18 to 69 in good health.

This chain links TRBV19 with TRBJ2-7; TCRdb designates TRBD1, a call that cannot be tested without DNA. Germline CDR1 reads LNHDA; CDR2 reads SQIVND (reference sequence). The CDR3 covers 13 residues. The chain's CDR3 is CASNDRGWDEQYF.

The gene calls are TRBV15 and TRBJ2-3; TCRdb proposes TRBD2, but this gene call is untestable without DNA. CDR1 is LNHNV and CDR2 is YYDKDF in the germline V gene (reference sequence). The CDR3 consists of 17 residues. CDR3 sequence: CATSRYSGGGSTDTQYF.

The chain is built from TRBV6-5 and TRBJ2-7; no DNA is available, so the TRBD1 call from TCRdb remains unchecked. CDR3 length: 15 residues. In germline, CDR1 is MNHEY, CDR2 SVGAGI. CDR3 in amino acids: CASSYSKQGGHEQYF.

The chain recombines TRBV7-7 with TRBJ2-1; checking the TCRdb D call of TRBD1 is not possible without DNA. CDR1 and CDR2 from the germline V gene are SSHAT and FNYEAQ (reference sequence). This CDR3 has 15 amino acids. CDR3 residues: CASSLSGGQGVEQFF. Full variable domain (rest looked up from reference TRBV7-7 and TRBJ2-1): GAGVSQSPRYKVTKRGQDVTLRCDPISSHATLYWYQQALGQGPEFLTYFNYEAQPDKSGLPSDRFSAERPEGSISTLTIQRTEQRDSAMYRCASSLSGGQGVEQFFGPGTRLTVL.

The chain carries TRBV6-1 and TRBJ2-5; absent DNA, TCRdb's TRBD1 call cannot be checked. The germline CDR1 and CDR2 sequences are MNHNS and SASEGT. The CDR3 runs to 14 residues. The CDR3 reads CASSPGAVQETQYF.

This chain uses TRBV3-1 with TRBJ2-6. CDR3 length: 15 residues. Germline-derived CDR1 and CDR2 are LGHDT and YNNKEL (reference sequence). The CDR3 sequence: CASRGDSSGANVLTF. The whole variable domain, remainder taken from reference TRBV3-1 and TRBJ2-6, is DTAVSQTPKYLVTQMGNDKSIKCEQNLGHDTMYWYKQDSKKFLKIMFSYNNKELIINETVPNRFSPKSPDKAHLNLHINSLELGDSAVYFCASRGDSSGANVLTFGAGSRLTVL.

The V and J genes are TRBV24-1 and TRBJ2-5; TCRdb's D gene call, TRBD1, goes unchecked for lack of DNA. The CDR3 is 15 amino acids. CDR1 is KGHDR and CDR2 is SFDVKD in the germline V gene. The CDR3 sequence is CATSVSRGRGETQYF.

This chain connects TRBV6-1 to TRBJ2-3. Looked up from germline, CDR1 is MNHNS and CDR2 is SASEGT. The length of the CDR3 is 15 residues. This chain's CDR3 is CASSERSGGPDTQYF.

The chain has TRBV20-1 and TRBJ2-3; without DNA, the TCRdb call of TRBD1 cannot be checked. The CDR3 length is 16 residues. The germline V gene has CDR1 DFQATT and CDR2 SNEGSKA (reference sequence). The CDR3 region is CSARVWGRGGPDTQYF.

The chain's CDR3 is CASRPSGGADNEQFF. The rearrangement links TRBV5-1 to TRBJ2-1; TCRdb picks TRBD2, but there is no DNA to check that call. From germline, CDR1 is SGHRS and CDR2 YFSETQ. This CDR3 has 15 residues.

The rearrangement links TRBV11-1 to TRBJ2-3; TCRdb indicates TRBD2, and absent DNA this call remains unverified. The CDR3 consists of 15 residues. The germline V gene encodes CDR1 SGHAT and CDR2 FQDESV (reference sequence). This chain's CDR3 is CASSRRDKPTDTQYF.

The chain employs TRBV5-8 and TRBJ2-3. This CDR3 contains 16 residues. Germline CDR1 reads SGHTS; CDR2 reads YDEGEE. CDR3 protein: CASSYGQGASTDTQYF.

J is TRBJ1-1 and V is TRBV11-2; lacking DNA, the TRBD1 call made by TCRdb goes unchecked. The CDR3 has 16 amino acids. Germline CDR1 and CDR2: SGHAT and FQNNGV. This CDR3 is CASSLGTRGVNTEAFF.